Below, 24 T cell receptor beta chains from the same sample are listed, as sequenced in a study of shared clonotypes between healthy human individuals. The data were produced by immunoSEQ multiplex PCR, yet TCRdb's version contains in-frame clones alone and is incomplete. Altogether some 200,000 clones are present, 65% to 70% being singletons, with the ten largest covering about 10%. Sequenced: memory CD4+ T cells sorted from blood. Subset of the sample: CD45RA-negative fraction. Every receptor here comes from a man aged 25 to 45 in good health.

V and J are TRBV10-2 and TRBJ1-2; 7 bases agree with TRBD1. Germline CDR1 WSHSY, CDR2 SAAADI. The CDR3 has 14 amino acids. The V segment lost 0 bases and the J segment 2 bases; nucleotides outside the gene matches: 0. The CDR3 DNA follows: TGCGCCAGCAGTGAGTCAGGGGGCAACTATGGCTACACCTTC. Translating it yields CASSESGGNYGYTF.

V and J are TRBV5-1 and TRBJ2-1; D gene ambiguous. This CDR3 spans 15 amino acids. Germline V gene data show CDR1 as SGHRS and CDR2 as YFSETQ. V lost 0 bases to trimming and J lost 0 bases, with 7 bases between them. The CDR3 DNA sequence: TGCGCCAGCAGCTTGGAAGTAAGCTCCTACAATGAGCAGTTCTTC. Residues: CASSLEVSSYNEQFF. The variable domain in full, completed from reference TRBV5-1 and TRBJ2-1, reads KAGVTQTPRYLIKTRGQQVTLSCSPISGHRSVSWYQQTPGQGLQFLFEYFSETQRNKGNFPGRFSGRQFSNSRSEMNVSTLELGDSALYLCASSLEVSSYNEQFFGPGTRLTVL.

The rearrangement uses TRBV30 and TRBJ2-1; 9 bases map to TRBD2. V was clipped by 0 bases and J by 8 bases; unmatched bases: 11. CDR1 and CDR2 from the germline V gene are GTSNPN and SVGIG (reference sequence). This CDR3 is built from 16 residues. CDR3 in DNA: TGTGCCTGGAGTGTCTCCCGGGCGGGAGGGCCTGATGAGCAGTTCTTC. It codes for CAWSVSRAGGPDEQFF. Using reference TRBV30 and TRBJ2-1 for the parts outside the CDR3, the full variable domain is SQTIHQWPATLVQPVGSPLSLECTVEGTSNPNLYWYRQAAGRGLQLLFYSVGIGQISSEVPQNLSASRPQDRQFILSSKKLLLSDSGFYLCAWSVSRAGGPDEQFFGPGTRLTVL.

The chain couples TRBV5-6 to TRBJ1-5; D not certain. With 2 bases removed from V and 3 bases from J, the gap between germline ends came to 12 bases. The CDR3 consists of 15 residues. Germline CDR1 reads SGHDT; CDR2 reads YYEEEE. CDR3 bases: TGTGCCAGCAGCTTAGGCCCCCATGACAATCAGCCCCAGCATTTT. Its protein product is CASSLGPHDNQPQHF.

CDR3 sequence reads: CASNLQGYQETQYF. CDR3 DNA sequence: TGTGCCAGCAATCTACAGGGGTACCAAGAGACCCAGTACTTC. V is TRBV7-2 and J is TRBJ2-5; 7 bases are shared with TRBD1. The CDR3 loop spans 14 amino acids. Per the germline V gene, CDR1 is SGHTA and CDR2 is FQGNSA. After removal of 7 bases from V and 0 bases from J, the junction contained 5 bases not matched to a gene.

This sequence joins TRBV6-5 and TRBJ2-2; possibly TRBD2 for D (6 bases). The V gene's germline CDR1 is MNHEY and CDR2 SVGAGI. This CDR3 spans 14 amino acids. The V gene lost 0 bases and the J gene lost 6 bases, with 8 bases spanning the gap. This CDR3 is CASSYSSGPGELFF. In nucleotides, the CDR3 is TGTGCCAGCAGTTACTCCAGCGGGCCCGGGGAGCTGTTTTTT.

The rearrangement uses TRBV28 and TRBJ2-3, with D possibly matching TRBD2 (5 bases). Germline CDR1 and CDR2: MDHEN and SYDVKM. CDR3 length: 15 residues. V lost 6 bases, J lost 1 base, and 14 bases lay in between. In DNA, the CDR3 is TGTGCCAGCAGCCGGACTCGTATGGGCACAGATACGCAGTATTTT. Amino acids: CASSRTRMGTDTQYF.

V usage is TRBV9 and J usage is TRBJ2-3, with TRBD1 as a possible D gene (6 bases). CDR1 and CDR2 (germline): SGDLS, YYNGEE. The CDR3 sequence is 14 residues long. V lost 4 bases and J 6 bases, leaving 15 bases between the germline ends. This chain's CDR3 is CASSPRQEWDTQYF. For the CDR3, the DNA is TGTGCCAGCAGCCCTCGACAGGAATGGGATACGCAGTATTTT.

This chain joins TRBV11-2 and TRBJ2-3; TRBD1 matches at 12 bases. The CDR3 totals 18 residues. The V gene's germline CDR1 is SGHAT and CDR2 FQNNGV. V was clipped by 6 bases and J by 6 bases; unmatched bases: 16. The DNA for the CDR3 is TGTGCCAGCAGTTCTAAGGGGACAGGGGGCTATTCTTTGGATACGCAGTATTTT. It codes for CASSSKGTGGYSLDTQYF.

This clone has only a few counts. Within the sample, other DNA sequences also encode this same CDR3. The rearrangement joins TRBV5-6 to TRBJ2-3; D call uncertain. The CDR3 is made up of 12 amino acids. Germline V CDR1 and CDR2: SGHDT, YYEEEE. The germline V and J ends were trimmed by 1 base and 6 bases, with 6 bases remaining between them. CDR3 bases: TGTGCCAGCAGCTTGTCGGCGGATACGCAGTATTTT. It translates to CASSLSADTQYF.

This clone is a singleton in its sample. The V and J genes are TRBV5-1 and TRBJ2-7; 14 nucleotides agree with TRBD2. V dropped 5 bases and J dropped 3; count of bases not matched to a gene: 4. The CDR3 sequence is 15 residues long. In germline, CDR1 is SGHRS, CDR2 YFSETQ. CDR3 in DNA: TGCGCCAGCAGGACCGGGACTAGCGGGAGCTACGAGCAGTACTTC. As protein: CASRTGTSGSYEQYF.

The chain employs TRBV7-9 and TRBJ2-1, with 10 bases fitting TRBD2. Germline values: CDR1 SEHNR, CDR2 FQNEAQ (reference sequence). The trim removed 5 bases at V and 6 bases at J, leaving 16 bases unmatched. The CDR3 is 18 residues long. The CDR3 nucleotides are TGTGCCAGCAGCGCCCGGATATGGCTAGCGGGAGACTTCAATGAGCAGTTCTTC. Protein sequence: CASSARIWLAGDFNEQFF.

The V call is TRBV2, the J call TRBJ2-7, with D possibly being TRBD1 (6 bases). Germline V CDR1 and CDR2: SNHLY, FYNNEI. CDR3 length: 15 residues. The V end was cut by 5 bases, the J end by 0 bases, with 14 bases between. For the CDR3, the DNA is TGTGCCAGCAGTACACACAGGGTCGCCTCCTACGAGCAGTACTTC. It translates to CASSTHRVASYEQYF. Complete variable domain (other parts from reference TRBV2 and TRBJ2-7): EPEVTQTPSHQVTQMGQEVILRCVPISNHLYFYWYRQILGQKVEFLVSFYNNEISEKSEIFDDQFSVERPDGSNFTLKIRSTKLEDSAMYFCASSTHRVASYEQYFGPGTRLTVT.

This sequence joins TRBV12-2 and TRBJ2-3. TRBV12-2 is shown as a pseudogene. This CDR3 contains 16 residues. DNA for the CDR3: TGTGCAAGTCGCTTAGCGCAATTCGTCATCACGGATACGCAGTATTTT. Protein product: CASRLAQFVITDTQYF.

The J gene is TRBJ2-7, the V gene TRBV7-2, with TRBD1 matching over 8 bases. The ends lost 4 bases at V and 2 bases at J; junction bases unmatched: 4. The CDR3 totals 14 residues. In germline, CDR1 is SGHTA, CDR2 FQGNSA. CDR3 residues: CASSSGQGTYEQYF. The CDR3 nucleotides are TGTGCCAGCAGCTCCGGACAGGGAACCTACGAGCAGTACTTC.

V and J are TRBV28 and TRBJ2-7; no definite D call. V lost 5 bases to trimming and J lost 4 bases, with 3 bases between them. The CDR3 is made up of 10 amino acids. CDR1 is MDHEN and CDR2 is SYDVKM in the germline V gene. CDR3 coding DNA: TGTGCCAGCAGTCAATACGAGCAGTACTTC. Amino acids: CASSQYEQYF.

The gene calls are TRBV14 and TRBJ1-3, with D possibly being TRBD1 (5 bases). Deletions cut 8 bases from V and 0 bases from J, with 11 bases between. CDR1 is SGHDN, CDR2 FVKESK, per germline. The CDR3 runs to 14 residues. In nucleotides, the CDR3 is TGTGCCAGCCAGGGACGCTCCTCTGGAAACACCATATATTTT. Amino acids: CASQGRSSGNTIYF.

CDR3 in amino acids: CASSPEAGSAMYF. The CDR3 DNA follows: TGTGCCAGCTCACCTGAAGCGGGTTCCGCGATGTATTTT. The rearrangement joins TRBV18 to TRBJ2-3; D may be TRBD2 (6 bases). Germline assignment: CDR1 KGHSH and CDR2 LQKENI. Trimming shortened V by 3 bases and J by 14 bases, and 18 bases separated the two germline ends. The CDR3 consists of 13 residues.

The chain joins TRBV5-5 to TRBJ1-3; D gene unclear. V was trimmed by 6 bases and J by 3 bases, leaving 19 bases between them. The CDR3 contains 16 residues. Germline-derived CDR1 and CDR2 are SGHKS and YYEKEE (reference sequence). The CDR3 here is CASTHDLTSYGNTIYF. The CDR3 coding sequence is TGTGCCAGCACCCACGACCTGACATCTTATGGAAACACCATATATTTT.

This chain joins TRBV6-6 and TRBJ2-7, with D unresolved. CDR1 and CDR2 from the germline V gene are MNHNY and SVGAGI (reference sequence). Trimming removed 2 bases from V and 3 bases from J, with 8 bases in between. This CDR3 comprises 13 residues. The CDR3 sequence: CASSYTSFYEQYF. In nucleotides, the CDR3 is TGTGCCAGCAGTTACACCAGCTTCTACGAGCAGTACTTC.

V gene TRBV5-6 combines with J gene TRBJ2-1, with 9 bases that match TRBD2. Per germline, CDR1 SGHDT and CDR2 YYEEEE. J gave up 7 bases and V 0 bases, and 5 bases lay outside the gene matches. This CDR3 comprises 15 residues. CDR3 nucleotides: TGTGCCAGCAGCTTGGTTAGCGGGAGTCTGAATGAGCAGTTCTTC. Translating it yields CASSLVSGSLNEQFF. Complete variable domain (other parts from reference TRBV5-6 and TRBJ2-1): DAGVTQSPTHLIKTRGQQVTLRCSPKSGHDTVSWYQQALGQGPQFIFQYYEEEERQRGNFPDRFSGHQFPNYSSELNVNALLLGDSALYLCASSLVSGSLNEQFFGPGTRLTVL.

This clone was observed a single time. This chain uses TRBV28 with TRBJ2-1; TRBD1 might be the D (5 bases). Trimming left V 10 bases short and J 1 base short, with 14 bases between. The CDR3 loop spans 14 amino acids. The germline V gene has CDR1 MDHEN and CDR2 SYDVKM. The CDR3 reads CATQDRNSYNEQFF. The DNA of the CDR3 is TGTGCCACCCAAGACAGAAATTCCTACAATGAGCAGTTCTTC.

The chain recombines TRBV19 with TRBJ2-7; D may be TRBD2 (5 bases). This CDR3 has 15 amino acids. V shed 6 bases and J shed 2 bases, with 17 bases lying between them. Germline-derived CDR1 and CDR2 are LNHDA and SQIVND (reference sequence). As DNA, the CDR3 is TGTGCCAGTAGAATCGGAGGCAGCCCCCCCTACGAGCAGTACTTC. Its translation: CASRIGGSPPYEQYF.

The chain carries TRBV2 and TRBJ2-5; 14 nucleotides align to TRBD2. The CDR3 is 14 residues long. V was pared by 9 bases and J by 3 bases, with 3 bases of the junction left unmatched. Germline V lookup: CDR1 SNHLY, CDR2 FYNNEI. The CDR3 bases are TGTGCCAGAGAGACTAGCGGGAGGGAAGAGACCCAGTACTTC. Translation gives CARETSGREETQYF.